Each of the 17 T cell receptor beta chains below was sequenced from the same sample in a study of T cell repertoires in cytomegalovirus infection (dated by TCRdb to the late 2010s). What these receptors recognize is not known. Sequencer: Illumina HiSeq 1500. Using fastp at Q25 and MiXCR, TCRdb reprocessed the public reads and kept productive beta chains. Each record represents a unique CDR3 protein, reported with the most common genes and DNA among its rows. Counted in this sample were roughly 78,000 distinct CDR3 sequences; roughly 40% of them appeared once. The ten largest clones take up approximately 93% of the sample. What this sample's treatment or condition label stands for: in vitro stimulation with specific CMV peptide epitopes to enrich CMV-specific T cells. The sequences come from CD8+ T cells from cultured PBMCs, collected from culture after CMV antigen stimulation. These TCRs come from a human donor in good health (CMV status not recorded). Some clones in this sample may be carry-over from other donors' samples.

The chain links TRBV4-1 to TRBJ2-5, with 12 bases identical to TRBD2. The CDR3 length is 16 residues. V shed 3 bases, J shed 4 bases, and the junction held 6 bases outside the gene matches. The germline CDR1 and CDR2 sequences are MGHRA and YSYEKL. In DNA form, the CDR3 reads TGCGCCAGCAGCCATTCTAGCGGGGGGGACGCAGAGACCCAGTACTTC. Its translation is CASSHSSGGDAETQYF.

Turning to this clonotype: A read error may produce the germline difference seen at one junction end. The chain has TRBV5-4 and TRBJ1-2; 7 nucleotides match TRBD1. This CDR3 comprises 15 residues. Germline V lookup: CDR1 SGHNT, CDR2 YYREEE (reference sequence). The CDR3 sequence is CASSSSTGPGLGYTF. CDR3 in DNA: TGTGCTAGCAGCTCCTCGACAGGGCCCGGATTAGGCTACACCTTC. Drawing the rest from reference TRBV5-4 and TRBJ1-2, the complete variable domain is ETGVTQSPTHLIKTRGQQVTLRCSSQSGHNTVSWYQQALGQGPQFIFQYYREEENGRGNFPPRFSGLQFPNYSSELNVNALELDDSALYLCASSSSTGPGLGYTFGSGTRLTVV.

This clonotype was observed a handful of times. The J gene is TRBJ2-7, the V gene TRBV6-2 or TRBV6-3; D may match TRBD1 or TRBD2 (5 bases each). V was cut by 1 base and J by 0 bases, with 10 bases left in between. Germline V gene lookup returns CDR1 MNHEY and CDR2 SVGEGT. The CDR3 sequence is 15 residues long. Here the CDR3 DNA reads TGTGCCAGCAGTTACTTTCAGGGAGCCTCCTACGAGCAGTACTTC. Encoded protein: CASSYFQGASYEQYF.

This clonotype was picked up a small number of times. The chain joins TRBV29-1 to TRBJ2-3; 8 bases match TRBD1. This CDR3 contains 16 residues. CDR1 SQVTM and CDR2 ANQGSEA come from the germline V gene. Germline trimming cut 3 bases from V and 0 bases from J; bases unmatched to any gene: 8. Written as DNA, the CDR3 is TGCAGCGTTGAGGGACCTCAGGGGGCTAGCACAGATACGCAGTATTTT. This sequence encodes CSVEGPQGASTDTQYF.

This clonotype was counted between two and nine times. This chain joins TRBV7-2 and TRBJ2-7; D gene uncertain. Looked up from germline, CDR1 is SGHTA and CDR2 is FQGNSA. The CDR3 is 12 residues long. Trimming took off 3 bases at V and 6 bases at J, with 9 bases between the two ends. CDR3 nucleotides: TGTGCCAGCAGCTTCGGCGGTCGCGAGCAGTACTTC. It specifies CASSFGGREQYF.

The CDR3 DNA is TGTGCCAGCAGTTCTAGCGGGGGAGGAAATGAGCAGTTCTTC. Protein: CASSSSGGGNEQFF. The V and J genes are TRBV12-3 or TRBV12-4 and TRBJ2-1; 10 nucleotides match TRBD2. V lost 4 bases, J lost 7 bases, and 4 bases stayed unmatched. The CDR3 is 14 residues long.

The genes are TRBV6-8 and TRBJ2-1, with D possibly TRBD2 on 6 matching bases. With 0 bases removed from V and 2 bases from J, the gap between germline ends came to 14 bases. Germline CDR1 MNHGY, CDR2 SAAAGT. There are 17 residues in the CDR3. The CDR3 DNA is TGTGCCAGCAGTTACTCCGTGGAGGGGTTAGCCTACAATGAGCAGTTCTTC. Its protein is CASSYSVEGLAYNEQFF.

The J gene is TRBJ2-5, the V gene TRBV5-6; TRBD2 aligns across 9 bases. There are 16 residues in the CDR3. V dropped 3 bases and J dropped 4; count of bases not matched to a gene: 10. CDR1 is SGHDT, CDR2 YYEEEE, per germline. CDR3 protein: CASSSGAGLAAETQYF. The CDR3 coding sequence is TGTGCCAGCAGCTCCGGGGCGGGACTAGCAGCAGAGACCCAGTACTTC.

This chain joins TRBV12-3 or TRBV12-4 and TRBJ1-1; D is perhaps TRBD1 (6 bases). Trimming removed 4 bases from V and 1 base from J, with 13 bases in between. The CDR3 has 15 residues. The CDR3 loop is CASSSPQQGNTEAFF. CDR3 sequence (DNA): TGTGCCAGCAGTTCCCCTCAACAGGGGAACACTGAAGCTTTCTTT.

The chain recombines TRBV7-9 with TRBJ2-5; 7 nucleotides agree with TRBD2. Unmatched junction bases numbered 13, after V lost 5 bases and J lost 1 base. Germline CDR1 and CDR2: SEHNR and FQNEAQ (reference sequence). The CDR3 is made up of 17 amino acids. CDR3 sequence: CASSPRVGGVGQETQYF. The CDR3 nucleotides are TGTGCCAGCAGCCCCCGAGTGGGGGGGGTCGGCCAAGAGACCCAGTACTTC.

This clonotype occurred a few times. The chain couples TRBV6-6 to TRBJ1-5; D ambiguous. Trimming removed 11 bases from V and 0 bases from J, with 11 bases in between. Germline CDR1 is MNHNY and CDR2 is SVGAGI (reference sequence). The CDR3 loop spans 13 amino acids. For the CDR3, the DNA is TGTGCCTCAAACGGGGATAGCAATCAGCCCCAGCATTTT. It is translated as CASNGDSNQPQHF.

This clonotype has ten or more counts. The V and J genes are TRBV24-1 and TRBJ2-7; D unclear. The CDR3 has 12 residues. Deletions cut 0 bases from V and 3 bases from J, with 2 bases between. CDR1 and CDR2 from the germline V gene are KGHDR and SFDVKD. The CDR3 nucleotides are TGTGCCACCAGTGATTTGGGCTACGAGCAGTACTTC. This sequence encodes CATSDLGYEQYF.

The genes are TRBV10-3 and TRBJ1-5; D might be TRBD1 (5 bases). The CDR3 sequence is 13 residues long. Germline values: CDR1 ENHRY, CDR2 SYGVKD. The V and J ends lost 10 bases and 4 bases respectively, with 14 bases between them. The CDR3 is CASGDRENQPQHF. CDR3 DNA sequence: TGTGCCAGCGGGGACCGAGAGAATCAGCCCCAGCATTTT.

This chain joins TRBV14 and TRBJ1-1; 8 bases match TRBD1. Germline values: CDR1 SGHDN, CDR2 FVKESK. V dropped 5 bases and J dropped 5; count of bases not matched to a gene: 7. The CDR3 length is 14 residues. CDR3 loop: CASSDTGGITEAFF. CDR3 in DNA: TGTGCCAGCAGCGACACAGGGGGAATAACTGAAGCTTTCTTT.

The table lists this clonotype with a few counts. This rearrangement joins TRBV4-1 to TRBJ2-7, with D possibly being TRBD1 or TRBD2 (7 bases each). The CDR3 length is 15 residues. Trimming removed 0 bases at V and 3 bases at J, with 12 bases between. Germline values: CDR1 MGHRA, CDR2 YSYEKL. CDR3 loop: CASSQEGRGGYEQYF. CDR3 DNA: TGCGCCAGCAGCCAAGAGGGCAGGGGGGGCTACGAGCAGTACTTC.

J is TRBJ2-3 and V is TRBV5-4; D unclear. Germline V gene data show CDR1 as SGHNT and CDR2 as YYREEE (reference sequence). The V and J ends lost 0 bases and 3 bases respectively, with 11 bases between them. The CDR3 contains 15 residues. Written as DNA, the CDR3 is TGTGCCAGCAGCTTGGAATCCCAGTTAACAGATACGCAGTATTTT. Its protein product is CASSLESQLTDTQYF.

CDR3 DNA: TGTGCCAGCAGCTTAGTAGGACAGGGGGCCGAGACCCAGTACTTC. Its protein product is CASSLVGQGAETQYF. The V gene is TRBV7-2, the J gene TRBJ2-5; 11 bases align to TRBD1. Germline V lookup: CDR1 SGHTA, CDR2 FQGNSA. V lost 1 base and J lost 5; bases outside the gene matches: 3. This CDR3 comprises 15 residues.